This T cell receptor beta chain is from a study of blood T cell repertoires in COVID-19. Overall study context: Samples came from the United States, Italy and Spain, spanning acute and convalescent COVID-19. From T cells, B-cell-depleted T cells, or PBMCs came the material, which was cDNA or gDNA.

The authors' processing: Amplification of reference gene primers was used by the study to estimate nucleated cell counts. Here immunoSEQ multiplex PCR was the method, and the copy in TCRdb shows in-frame clones only, minus some. The DNA was the basis for D and trimming; V, J and clone size are from that table. This table holds 200,000 or so clones, 75% to 90% found once. This clone has only one observation. Sequenced material: peripheral blood. The origin of this receptor is a man in his 70s with active or convalescent COVID-19.

CDR3 amino acids: CASSLGLAGVTDTQYF. CDR3 bases: TGTGCCAGCAGCTTAGGGCTAGCGGGGGTCACAGATACGCAGTATTTT. The chain employs TRBV7-2 and TRBJ2-3; 10 bases agree with TRBD2. V lost 1 base and J lost 2; bases outside the gene matches: 3. Looked up from germline, CDR1 is SGHTA and CDR2 is FQGNSA. The CDR3 runs 16 residues. The complete variable domain, with remaining parts taken from reference TRBV7-2 and TRBJ2-3, reads GAGVSQSPSNKVTEKGKDVELRCDPISGHTALYWYRQSLGQGLEFLIYFQGNSAPDKSGLPSDRFSAERTGGSVSTLTIQRTQQEDSAVYLCASSLGLAGVTDTQYFGPGTRLTVL.